Sequencing of this T cell receptor (beta chain) was carried out in a study of response to subunit inactivated influenza vaccine. TCRdb fed the RT-PCR reads into MiXCR, producing one record per CDR3 protein. This table has hundreds of thousands of distinct CDR3 sequences, around 11% appearing once. Overall study results and limits: Each seasonal flu vaccination may recruit only limited new T cells, authors suggested.

The table lists this clonotype with a few counts. What it binds is unknown. This CDR3 is built from 16 residues. Trimming left V 0 bases short and J 4 bases short, with 10 bases between. Germline CDR1 is LGHNA and CDR2 is YSLEER. The same specimen was also included in a second study, on T cells expressing NK-cell markers. That work adds: The authors made TCR beta cDNA libraries by 5'RACE template switching. This switching added a universal primer site and UMIs. Eight donors were sequenced, seven testing HCMV-seropositive and one testing seronegative. The authors applied an anti-gamma-delta TCR antibody in several experiments, and it restricted sorting to alpha-beta TCR T cells. Unclear, still, was the HCMV specificity of the expanded NKG2C+ T cell clones.

This TCR was recovered from a man aged 50-60 years who received an inactivated influenza vaccine. The rearrangement joins TRBV4-3 to TRBJ2-6; D is unclear. Specimen: PBMCs from blood, collected on the day of vaccination. CDR3 nucleotides: TGCGCCAGCAGCCAAGACCCCCGTGTCGGGGCCAACGTCCTGACTTTC. Amino acid sequence: CASSQDPRVGANVLTF.